Listed below are T cell receptor beta chains from one sample, sequenced in a study. TCRdb fed the 5' RACE reads into MiXCR, producing one record per CDR3 protein. The sample yields 8,000 to 9,500 distinct CDR3 sequences, 35% to 45% seen once. The sequencing input was tumor-infiltrating memory CD4+ T cells sorted from the breast tumor. These receptors were collected from a female donor with breast cancer. Both conserved end residues are part of each CDR3.

CDR3 length	V gene	J gene	CDR3 protein
15	TRBV15	TRBJ2-1	CATSARQRAYNEQFF
13	TRBV5-1	TRBJ1-1	CASAGGRNTEAFF
14	TRBV20-1	TRBJ1-4	CSGVDGATNEKLFF
22	TRBV12-3/TRBV12-4	TRBJ2-7	CASSLVLRFGTSGKSRTYEQYF
13	TRBV15	TRBJ2-3	CATSREDTDTQYF
13	TRBV5-1	TRBJ2-3	CASSLRGVDTQYF
15	TRBV7-2	TRBJ1-3	CASSLNPSSGNTIYF
18	TRBV7-8	TRBJ2-3	CASSLGILLAASTDTQYF
15	TRBV18	TRBJ1-2	CASSPRQGRDYGYTF
14	TRBV6-6	TRBJ1-1	CASSYSKGDTEAFF
15	TRBV6-2/TRBV6-3	TRBJ2-7	CASSYSWAPYGEQYF
15	TRBV5-1	TRBJ2-3	CASSLGPKSTDTQYF
13	TRBV11-2	TRBJ2-1	CASSLDREFEQFF
14	TRBV10-3	TRBJ2-7	CAISEGQGISEQYF
14	TRBV12-3/TRBV12-4	TRBJ1-5	CASSSETGRQPQHF
15	TRBV20-1	TRBJ1-1	CSADYRVGTNTEAFF
15	TRBV2	TRBJ2-7	CASSKMRHVSYEQYF
14	TRBV4-1	TRBJ2-7	CASSQELLAYEQYF
14	TRBV12-3/TRBV12-4	TRBJ1-2	CASTRDRGIYGYTF
14	TRBV5-1	TRBJ1-1	CASSPDPGDTEAFF
14	TRBV6-5	TRBJ1-1	CESKGRHPNTEAFF
14	TRBV28	TRBJ2-4	CASSPPQTAHIQYF
14	TRBV20-1	TRBJ2-7	CSARDEGRTYEQYF
14	TRBV20-1	TRBJ1-2	CSAPTQGLSYGYTF
15	TRBV20-1	TRBJ2-4	CSALDRENAKNIQYF
16	TRBV5-1	TRBJ1-6	CASRQTPRQGNSPLHF
18	TRBV6-2/TRBV6-3	TRBJ2-2	CASRKLGQPLSDTGELFF